These 8 T cell receptor delta chains came from one sample sequenced in a study of γδ T cells in repeated Plasmodium falciparum infection. Flow sorting of PBMC yielded separate Vgamma9/Vdelta2+ and Vdelta2-negative gammadelta T cell populations for bulk repertoire analysis. TCRdb ran CATT on the multiplex PCR reads. The data contain 85,000 to 95,000 delta-chain clones, roughly 1.4% of them singletons. Sample: gamma-delta T cells from blood. The receptors stem from a pool of human donors (malaria-infected and uninfected, not separated).

This clone has a handful of counts. The protein held in TCRdb is that of a much larger clone and does not match this DNA's translation at residue 2, likely because of a read error; the protein shown is translated from the DNA. The chain uses TRDV3 and TRDJ1; D is uncertain. Germline V lookup: CDR1 TVYSNPD, CDR2 GDNSRS (reference sequence). The CDR3 spans 16 residues. The CDR3 DNA reads TGTTCATTCACGGGCGGGACAATGAAGTACACCGATAAACTCATCTTT. It is translated as CSFTGGTMKYTDKLIF. Variable domain in full (rest from reference TRDV3 and TRDJ1): CDKVTQSSPDQTVASGSEVVLLCTYDTVYSNPDLFWYRIRPDYSFQFVFYGDNSRSEGADFTQGRFSVKHILTQKAFHLVISPVRTEDSATYYCSFTGGTMKYTDKLIFGKGTRVTVEP.

Details on this clone: The protein recorded in TCRdb matches a much larger clone and deviates from this DNA's translation at residue 4, suggesting a read error; the protein here is obtained by translating the DNA. This chain uses TRDV1 with TRDJ1, with 11 bases identical to TRDD3. As TCRdb names no J gene, one was assigned here on the basis of a DNA match to germline. The germline V gene encodes CDR1 TSWWSYY and CDR2 QGS. The CDR3 has 23 amino acids. CDR3 protein: CALREPGFLSNLLGDIKTDKLIF. In DNA form, the CDR3 reads TGTGCTCTTAGGGAACCTGGCTTCCTTTCAAACCTACTGGGGGATATAAAAACGGATAAACTCATCTTT.

Note on this clone: The TCRdb protein comes from a much larger clone and disagrees with this DNA's translation at residue 19, likely due to a read error; the protein given here is derived from the DNA. This chain joins TRDV1 and TRDJ1; D possibly corresponds to TRDD3 (6 bases). The J gene comes from matching the DNA to germline here; TCRdb lacks it. Per the germline V gene, CDR1 is TSWWSYY and CDR2 is QGS. This CDR3 is built from 22 residues. CDR3 bases: TGTGCTCTTGGGGAACTGAACGCTCCCAAGGCAGCTATACGAGGATACACCGATAGACTCATCTTT. Protein: CALGELNAPKAAIRGYTDRLIF.

As to this clone: A far larger clone is only one base removed, so a read error is likely. This chain connects TRDV2 to TRDJ1, with 7 bases lining up with TRDD3. The J gene was not available in TCRdb and was assigned here by matching the DNA to germline segments. This CDR3 comprises 19 residues. The germline CDR1 and CDR2 sequences are GEAIGNYY and EKD. The V gene end was trimmed by 0 bases and the J gene end by 2 bases; junction bases not matched to a gene: 17. CDR3 residues: CACDTDWGTHGKRTDKLIF. DNA for the CDR3: TGTGCCTGTGACACCGACTGGGGAACCCACGGAAAGAGGACCGATAAACTCATCTTT.

This clone was seen more than once but under ten times. This DNA translates differently at residue 5 from the TCRdb protein, which is that of a much larger clone; a read error is likely, and the protein shown is the DNA's own translation. The chain combines TRDV1 with TRDJ1; D gene ambiguous. Germline V lookup: CDR1 TSWWSYY, CDR2 QGS. Trimming removed 5 bases from V and 4 bases from J, with 20 bases in between. The CDR3 has 16 residues. CDR3 in amino acids: CALGRRPVRNGDKLIF. Here the CDR3 DNA reads TGTGCTCTTGGGAGAAGACCCGTTAGGAACGGCGATAAACTCATCTTT.

This clone was picked up many times. The chain has TRDV2 and TRDJ1; D not resolved. CDR1 GEAIGNYY and CDR2 EKD come from the germline V gene. Trimming left V 0 bases short and J 3 bases short, with 19 bases between. This CDR3 comprises 17 residues. The DNA of the CDR3 is TGTGCCTGTGACACCGTAGAGAGACGGAGATCCCCCGATAAACTCATCTTT. Translation: CACDTVERRRSPDKLIF.

About this clone: The TCRdb record carries a much larger clone's protein, which differs from this DNA's translation at residue 25; a read error is the likely cause, and the protein listed here is the DNA translation. Called V gene: TRDV2; the J gene was not called; TRDD3, the table's D call, lacks a check against the DNA. CDR3 size: 27 residues. The germline V gene has CDR1 GEAIGNYY and CDR2 EKD. As DNA, the CDR3 is TGTGCCTGTGACACCAAACTTCCTACAAGTACTGGGGAACTTCCCCCCTCCTGCGATAAAGCCACCGATAAACCCATCTTT. Its protein is CACDTKLPTSTGELPPSCDKATDKPIF.

This clone has just a few counts. TCRdb records a much larger clone's protein for this DNA, with a difference at residue 12 that likely arises from a read error; the protein given is the translation of the DNA. This rearrangement joins TRDV2 to TRDJ3, with TRDD3 identical over 11 bases. Germline matching of the DNA provided the J gene here, since TCRdb leaves it blank. The germline V gene has CDR1 GEAIGNYY and CDR2 EKD. The trim removed 0 bases at V and 0 bases at J, leaving 15 bases unmatched. The CDR3 totals 23 residues. For the CDR3, the DNA is TGTGCCTGTGACACCGGGGACTGGGGGATATCGCAGACCAGCTCCTGGGACACCCGACAGATGTTTTTC. It encodes CACDTGDWGISQTSSWDTRQMFF.